Below, 26 T cell receptor beta chains from the same sample are listed, as sequenced in a study of T cell responses to AZD1222 COVID-19 vaccine (dated by TCRdb to the early 2020s). This specimen's time point label, interpreted: about 28 days (+/-7) after the second vaccine dose. The library came from the immunoSEQ multiplex PCR assay. As stored in TCRdb, this immuneACCESS dataset retains in-frame rearrangements with V and J assigned. A fraction of the clones does not appear; measured against another copy, unresolved V genes explain less than half of the discrepancy, and the remainder lacks a known reason. This sample comprises more than 55,000 clones, more than 60% of them detected only once. The ten largest clones capture about 3.7% of the sample. The material was peripheral blood, obtained 28 days after the second AZD1222 dose. The receptors stem from an adult who received the AZD1222 COVID-19 vaccine.

The V gene is TRBV2, the J gene TRBJ1-5; D might be TRBD1 (6 bases). In germline, CDR1 is SNHLY, CDR2 FYNNEI. This CDR3 region has 15 residues. Trimming took off 5 bases at V and 4 bases at J, with 15 bases between the two ends. The CDR3 DNA sequence: TGTGCCAGCAGTTTGGGGGCGGGGCTTAATCAGCCCCAGCATTTT. It translates to CASSLGAGLNQPQHF.

The chain has TRBV19 and TRBJ1-4; TRBD1 agrees at 7 bases. CDR1 is LNHDA and CDR2 is SQIVND in the germline V gene (reference sequence). The CDR3 is made up of 18 amino acids. V was clipped by 5 bases and J by 0 bases; unmatched bases: 12. CDR3 region: CASSPGQRADATNEKLFF. The CDR3, as DNA: TGTGCCAGTAGTCCGGGACAGCGAGCTGATGCAACTAATGAAAAACTGTTTTTT.

The J gene is TRBJ1-5, the V gene TRBV7-2; D ambiguous. Trimming removed 5 bases at V and 8 bases at J, with 13 bases between. The CDR3 is 13 amino acids. CDR1 SGHTA and CDR2 FQGNSA come from the germline V gene. The CDR3 DNA follows: TGTGCCAGCAGCCCTAGACTCTGGGAGCCCCAGCATTTT. It codes for CASSPRLWEPQHF.

The V gene is TRBV5-6, the J gene TRBJ1-4; 10 bases are shared with TRBD1. The CDR3 consists of 14 residues. The germline V gene has CDR1 SGHDT and CDR2 YYEEEE. The ends lost 3 bases at V and 8 bases at J; junction bases unmatched: 4. CDR3 in amino acids: CASSSGTGVEKLFF. Written as DNA, the CDR3 is TGTGCCAGCAGCTCCGGGACAGGGGTCGAAAAACTGTTTTTT.

The V and J genes are TRBV7-8 and TRBJ1-2; TRBD1 aligns across 8 bases. The V segment lost 1 base and the J segment 5 bases; nucleotides outside the gene matches: 6. The V gene's germline CDR1 is SGHVS and CDR2 FQNEAQ. The CDR3 loop spans 15 amino acids. The CDR3 nucleotides read TGTGCCAGCAGCTTAGACGGACAGGGAGGGTATGGCTACACCTTC. Translation: CASSLDGQGGYGYTF.

This clone turned up a few times. J is TRBJ2-7 and V is TRBV3-1 (or the pseudogene TRBV3-2); TRBD1 or TRBD2 may be the D gene (6 bases each). Trimming removed 1 base from V and 7 bases from J, with 17 bases in between. The CDR3 sequence is 15 residues long. Per germline, CDR1 LGHDT and CDR2 YNNKEL (reference sequence). CDR3 residues: CASSQAGDTSTEQYF. The CDR3 nucleotides read TGTGCCAGCAGCCAAGCGGGGGACACTTCTACGGAGCAGTACTTC.

The chain combines TRBV5-5 with TRBJ1-4; D possibly corresponds to TRBD1 (5 bases). Deletions cut 4 bases from V and 5 bases from J, with 15 bases between. Germline V gives CDR1 SGHKS, CDR2 YYEKEE (reference sequence). This CDR3 comprises 15 residues. The CDR3 region is CASSAAGLQNEKLFF. DNA for the CDR3: TGTGCCAGCAGCGCGGCAGGGCTGCAAAATGAAAAACTGTTTTTT.

This rearrangement joins TRBV12-5 to TRBJ1-5, with D perhaps TRBD1 (5 bases). With 0 bases removed from V and 0 bases from J, the gap between germline ends came to 15 bases. The CDR3 is 18 residues long. The germline CDR1 and CDR2 sequences are LGHNT and FRNRAP. The CDR3 is CASGLVGRAAYSNQPQHF. For the CDR3, the DNA is TGTGCTAGTGGTTTGGTGGGACGGGCGGCGTATAGCAATCAGCCCCAGCATTTT.

V is TRBV2 and J is TRBJ2-1, with no clear D. V was trimmed by 6 bases and J by 5 bases, leaving 14 bases between them. The CDR3 covers 14 residues. Germline CDR1 reads SNHLY; CDR2 reads FYNNEI. The CDR3 DNA follows: TGTGCCAGCAGAACGACTGAAGCCAACAATGAGCAGTTCTTC. Its translation: CASRTTEANNEQFF.

The chain combines TRBV5-6 with TRBJ1-1; D is unclear. Looked up from germline, CDR1 is SGHDT and CDR2 is YYEEEE. V was clipped by 4 bases and J by 0 bases, with 7 bases between them. This CDR3 comprises 13 residues. The CDR3 nucleotides read TGTGCCAGCAGCAACTACATGAACACTGAAGCTTTCTTT. Encoded protein: CASSNYMNTEAFF. Looking up the rest from reference TRBV5-6 and TRBJ1-1 gives the full variable domain: DAGVTQSPTHLIKTRGQQVTLRCSPKSGHDTVSWYQQALGQGPQFIFQYYEEEERQRGNFPDRFSGHQFPNYSSELNVNALLLGDSALYLCASSNYMNTEAFFGQGTRLTVV.

The J gene is TRBJ1-2, the V gene TRBV4-1; D is unresolved. This CDR3 contains 17 residues. Germline V CDR1 and CDR2: MGHRA, YSYEKL. V dropped 4 bases and J dropped 2 bases, with 20 bases sitting between them. For the CDR3, the DNA is TGCGCCAGCAGCCTAAACGAGGAGGGCAGTTCAAACTATGGCTACACCTTC. Translating gives CASSLNEEGSSNYGYTF.

The chain carries TRBV2 and TRBJ1-2; D remains ambiguous. This CDR3 has 12 residues. Trimming cost V 2 bases and J 4 bases, with 5 bases left between them. The germline V gene has CDR1 SNHLY and CDR2 FYNNEI. The CDR3 region is CASSEQAYGYTF. The CDR3 bases are TGTGCCAGCAGTGAACAGGCCTATGGCTACACCTTC.

V gene TRBV29-1 combines with J gene TRBJ2-7; 7 bases align to TRBD1. Germline V CDR1 and CDR2: SQVTM, ANQGSEA. This CDR3 region has 11 residues. V was clipped by 6 bases and J by 3 bases; unmatched bases: 2. The DNA of the CDR3 is TGCAGCGTCGGGGACAGCTACGAGCAGTACTTC. As protein: CSVGDSYEQYF.

The chain has TRBV6-5 and TRBJ1-5; D unclear. Trimming removed 1 base from V and 5 bases from J, with 9 bases in between. This CDR3 region has 14 residues. Germline CDR1 and CDR2: MNHEY and SVGAGI. In DNA, the CDR3 is TGTGCCAGCAGTTACTTTGGGATGCATCAGCCCCAGCATTTT. The encoded protein is CASSYFGMHQPQHF.

This chain uses TRBV7-8 with TRBJ1-1; D is undetermined. Trimming pared 5 bases from V and 5 bases from J, leaving 18 bases between. The length of the CDR3 is 15 residues. CDR1 is SGHVS, CDR2 FQNEAQ, per germline. The CDR3 region has the DNA TGTGCCAGCAGCCTCCCTTCCCAGGCTGGGACTGAAGCTTTCTTT. Its protein product is CASSLPSQAGTEAFF.

The chain recombines TRBV19 with TRBJ1-4; no clear D gene. The CDR3 has 12 residues. Trimming removed 5 bases at V and 10 bases at J, with 11 bases between. The germline gives CDR1 LNHDA, CDR2 SQIVND (reference sequence). CDR3 sequence: CASSRAARKLFF. Written as DNA, the CDR3 is TGTGCCAGTAGTCGAGCTGCCCGAAAACTGTTTTTT.

There are a few counts of this clone. This chain uses TRBV29-1 with TRBJ2-7; D gene ambiguous. Germline V gene data show CDR1 as SQVTM and CDR2 as ANQGSEA. The CDR3 spans 13 residues. Trimming cost V 3 bases and J 2 bases, with 11 bases left between them. In DNA, the CDR3 is TGCAGCGTTGATGGGCAGAATACCTACGAGCAGTACTTC. As protein: CSVDGQNTYEQYF.

The J gene is TRBJ2-7, the V gene TRBV18, with a tentative D call TRBD2 (6 bases). The CDR3 has 15 residues. Germline assignment: CDR1 KGHSH and CDR2 LQKENI. The ends were cut back, 1 base at V and 4 bases at J, with 14 bases in the middle. DNA of the CDR3: TGTGCCAGCTCACCACTTCGGAGTAGCGGATACGAGCAGTACTTC. Translated: CASSPLRSSGYEQYF.

The V call is TRBV19, the J call TRBJ1-2; no clear D. This CDR3 is 14 amino acids long. Germline values: CDR1 LNHDA, CDR2 SQIVND (reference sequence). Trimming pared 3 bases from V and 1 base from J, leaving 9 bases between. The chain's CDR3 is CASSMRELNYGYTF. In DNA, the CDR3 is TGTGCCAGTAGTATGAGAGAACTTAACTATGGCTACACCTTC.

The chain links TRBV28 to TRBJ2-2; either TRBD1 or TRBD2 may fit D (6 bases each). The CDR3 has 14 residues. Trimming shortened V by 5 bases and J by 5 bases, and 12 bases separated the two germline ends. CDR1 is MDHEN, CDR2 SYDVKM, per germline. CDR3 nucleotides: TGTGCCAGCAGTCGGGGGCAACCAACCGGGGAGCTGTTTTTT. Translation: CASSRGQPTGELFF.

V usage is TRBV6-5 and J usage is TRBJ1-2; 7 nucleotides agree with TRBD1. This CDR3 region has 14 residues. CDR1 is MNHEY, CDR2 SVGAGI, per germline. After removal of 2 bases from V and 5 bases from J, the junction contained 5 bases not matched to a gene. The CDR3 loop reads CASSYRGRGYGYTF. The DNA of the CDR3 is TGTGCCAGCAGTTACCGTGGCAGGGGGTATGGCTACACCTTC.

The chain joins TRBV6-2 or TRBV6-3 to TRBJ1-5; no reliable D call. CDR3 size: 13 residues. Germline lookup yields CDR1 MNHEY and CDR2 SVGEGT. Between the trimmed V and J ends, which lost 5 bases and 7 bases, there was a span of 12 bases. CDR3 protein: CASSLFRAQPQHF. As DNA, the CDR3 is TGTGCCAGCAGTCTATTCCGGGCCCAGCCCCAGCATTTT.

The chain employs TRBV6-5 and TRBJ1-1; tentatively, D is TRBD1 (5 bases). V lost 8 bases to trimming and J lost 0 bases, with 10 bases between them. There are 13 residues in the CDR3. Germline values: CDR1 MNHEY, CDR2 SVGAGI. This CDR3 is CASRRVMNTEAFF. The CDR3 DNA reads as TGTGCCAGCCGCAGGGTAATGAACACTGAAGCTTTCTTT.

The genes are TRBV28 and TRBJ1-1; no firm D call. The V gene's germline CDR1 is MDHEN and CDR2 SYDVKM. The ends were cut back, 6 bases at V and 1 base at J, with 12 bases in the middle. The CDR3 is 14 residues long. CDR3 nucleotide sequence: TGTGCCAGCAGGAAGGAAAGTGCGAACACTGAAGCTTTCTTT. Its protein product is CASRKESANTEAFF.

The chain employs TRBV6-2 or TRBV6-3 and TRBJ2-2; 11 bases line up with TRBD1. Germline CDR1 MNHEY, CDR2 SVGEGT. J was trimmed by 7 bases and V by 6 bases; bases with no gene match: 7. CDR3 length: 15 residues. The CDR3 reads CASSSDRGLVGELFF. As DNA, the CDR3 is TGTGCCAGCAGCTCGGACAGGGGGCTGGTCGGGGAGCTGTTTTTT.

This CDR3 is CASSQLPGGQVLGFWTDTQYF. The DNA of the CDR3 is TGCGCCAGCAGTCAACTCCCGGGAGGGCAGGTCTTGGGTTTTTGGACAGATACGCAGTATTTT. The genes are TRBV23-1 and TRBJ2-3, with TRBD2 matching over 8 bases. TRBV23-1 is an ORF for which the function is uncertain. Germline trimming cut 2 bases from V and 3 bases from J; bases unmatched to any gene: 22. The CDR3 totals 21 residues.